The sequence of this T cell receptor beta chain was determined in a study of blood T cells in healthy people across ages. Of note for this clonotype: Its antigen is unidentified.

Primed by a sample-barcoded 5' primer and a J-beta primer mix, a second PCR proceeded for roughly 6 to 12 cycles. Each CDR3 protein is one row after TCRdb ran MiXCR on the 5' RACE reads. The data contain 1.5 million to 2 million distinct CDR3 sequences, 49% of them singletons. Study-wide findings and caveats: Higher naive T cell percentage went strongly together with higher TCR beta diversity.

CDR1 and CDR2 from the germline V gene are MNHEY and SMNVEV (reference sequence). V was pared by 5 bases and J by 5 bases, with 14 bases between. The CDR3 is made up of 14 amino acids. The clonotype originates from a woman aged 40 to 50 in good health. Sequencing used blood. J is TRBJ2-3 and V is TRBV27; weak D call: TRBD2 (6 bases). The CDR3 here is CASSPRRGVDTQYF. CDR3 DNA sequence: TGTGCCAGCAGTCCTCGGAGGGGCGTAGATACGCAGTATTTT.